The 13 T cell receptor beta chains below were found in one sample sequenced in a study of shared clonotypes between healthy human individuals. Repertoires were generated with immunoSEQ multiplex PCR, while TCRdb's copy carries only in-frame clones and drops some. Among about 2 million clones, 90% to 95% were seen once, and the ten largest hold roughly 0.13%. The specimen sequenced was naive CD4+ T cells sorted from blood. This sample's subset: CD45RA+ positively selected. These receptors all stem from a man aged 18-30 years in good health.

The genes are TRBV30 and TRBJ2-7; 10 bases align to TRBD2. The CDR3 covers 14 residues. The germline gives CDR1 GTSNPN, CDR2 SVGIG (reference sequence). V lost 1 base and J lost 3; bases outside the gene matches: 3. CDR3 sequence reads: CAWSEGLADYEQYF. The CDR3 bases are TGTGCCTGGAGTGAAGGACTAGCGGACTACGAGCAGTACTTC. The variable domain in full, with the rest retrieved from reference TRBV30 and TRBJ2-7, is SQTIHQWPATLVQPVGSPLSLECTVEGTSNPNLYWYRQAAGRGLQLLFYSVGIGQISSEVPQNLSASRPQDRQFILSSKKLLLSDSGFYLCAWSEGLADYEQYFGPGTRLTVT.

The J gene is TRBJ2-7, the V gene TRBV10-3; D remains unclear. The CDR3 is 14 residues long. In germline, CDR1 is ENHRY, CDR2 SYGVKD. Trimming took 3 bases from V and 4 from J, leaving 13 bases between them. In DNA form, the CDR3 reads TGTGCCATCAGTGACGACAAGGTTAGGTACGAGCAGTACTTC. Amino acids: CAISDDKVRYEQYF.

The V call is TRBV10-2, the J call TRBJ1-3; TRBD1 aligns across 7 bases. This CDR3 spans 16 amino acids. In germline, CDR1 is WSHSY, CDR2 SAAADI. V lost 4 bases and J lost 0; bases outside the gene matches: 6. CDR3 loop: CASSAAGGLSGNTIYF. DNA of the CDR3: TGCGCCAGCAGTGCTGCAGGGGGACTCTCTGGAAACACCATATATTTT.

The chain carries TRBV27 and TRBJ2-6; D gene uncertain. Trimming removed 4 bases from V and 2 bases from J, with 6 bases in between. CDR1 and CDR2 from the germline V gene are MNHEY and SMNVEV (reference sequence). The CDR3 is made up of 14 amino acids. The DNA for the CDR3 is TGTGCCAGCAGTTCTGTTGCTGGGGCCAACGTCCTGACTTTC. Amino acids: CASSSVAGANVLTF.

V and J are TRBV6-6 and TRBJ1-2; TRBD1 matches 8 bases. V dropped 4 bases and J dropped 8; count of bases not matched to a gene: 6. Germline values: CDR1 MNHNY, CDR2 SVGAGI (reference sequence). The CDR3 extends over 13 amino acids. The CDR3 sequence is CASSSGTGQGYTF. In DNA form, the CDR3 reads TGTGCCAGCAGTTCCGGGACAGGACAGGGCTACACCTTC.

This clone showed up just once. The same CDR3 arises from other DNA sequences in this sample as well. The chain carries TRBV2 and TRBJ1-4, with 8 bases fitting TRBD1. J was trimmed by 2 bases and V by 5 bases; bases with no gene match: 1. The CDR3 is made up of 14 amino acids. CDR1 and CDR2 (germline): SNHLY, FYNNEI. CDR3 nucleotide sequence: TGTGCCAGCAGTAGACAGGGGACTAATGAAAAACTGTTTTTT. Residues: CASSRQGTNEKLFF. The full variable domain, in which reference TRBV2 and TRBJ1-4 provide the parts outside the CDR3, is EPEVTQTPSHQVTQMGQEVILRCVPISNHLYFYWYRQILGQKVEFLVSFYNNEISEKSEIFDDQFSVERPDGSNFTLKIRSTKLEDSAMYFCASSRQGTNEKLFFGSGTQLSVL.

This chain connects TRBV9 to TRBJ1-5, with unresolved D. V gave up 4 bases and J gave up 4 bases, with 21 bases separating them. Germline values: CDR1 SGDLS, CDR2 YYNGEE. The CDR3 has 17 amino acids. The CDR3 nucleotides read TGTGCCAGCAGCCACGGGGAAAACCCGAGCCTTAATCAGCCCCAGCATTTT. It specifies CASSHGENPSLNQPQHF.

The CDR3 coding sequence is TGTGCCAGCAGCTTAGGGCTGAATTCACCCCTCCACTTT. Its translation: CASSLGLNSPLHF. The genes are TRBV11-3 and TRBJ1-6; D ambiguous. Germline assignment: CDR1 SGHNT and CDR2 YENEEA. The germline V and J ends were trimmed by 1 base and 7 bases, with 5 bases remaining between them. The CDR3 covers 13 residues. The whole variable domain, remainder taken from reference TRBV11-3 and TRBJ1-6, is EAGVVQSPRYKIIEKKQPVAFWCNPISGHNTLYWYLQNLGQGPELLIRYENEEAVDDSQLPKDRFSAERLKGVDSTLKIQPAELGDSAVYLCASSLGLNSPLHFGNGTRLTVT.

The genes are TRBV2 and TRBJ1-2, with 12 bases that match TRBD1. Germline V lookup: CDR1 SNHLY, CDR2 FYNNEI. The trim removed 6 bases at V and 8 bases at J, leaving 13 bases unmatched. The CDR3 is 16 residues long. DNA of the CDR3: TGTGCCAGCAGCCCGCCGGGACAGGGGGCCATTGGAGGCTACACCTTC. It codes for CASSPPGQGAIGGYTF.

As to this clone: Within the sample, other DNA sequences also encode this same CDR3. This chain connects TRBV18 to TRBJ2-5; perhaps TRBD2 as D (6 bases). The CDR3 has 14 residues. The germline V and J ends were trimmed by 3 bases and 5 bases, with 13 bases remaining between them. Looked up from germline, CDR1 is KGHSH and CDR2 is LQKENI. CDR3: CASSPVTGVETQYF. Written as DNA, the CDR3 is TGTGCCAGCTCACCCGTAACGGGGGTGGAGACCCAGTACTTC.

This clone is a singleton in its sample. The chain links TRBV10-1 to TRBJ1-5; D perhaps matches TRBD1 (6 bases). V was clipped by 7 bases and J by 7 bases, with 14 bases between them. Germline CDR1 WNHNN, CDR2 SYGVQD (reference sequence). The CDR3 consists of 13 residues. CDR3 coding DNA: TGCGCCAGCAAAGACAGGATCGGGCAGCCCCAGCATTTT. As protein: CASKDRIGQPQHF.

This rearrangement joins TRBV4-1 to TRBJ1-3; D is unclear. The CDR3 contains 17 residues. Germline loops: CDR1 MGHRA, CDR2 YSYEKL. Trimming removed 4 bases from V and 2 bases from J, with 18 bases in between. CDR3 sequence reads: CASSPHGRDYPGNTIYF. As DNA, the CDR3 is TGCGCCAGCAGCCCCCATGGGAGGGATTATCCTGGAAACACCATATATTTT.

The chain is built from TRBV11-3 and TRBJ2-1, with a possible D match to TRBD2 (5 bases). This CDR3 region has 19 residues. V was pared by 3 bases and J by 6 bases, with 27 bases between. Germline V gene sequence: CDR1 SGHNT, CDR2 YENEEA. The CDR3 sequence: CASSLFPPGTPLKGNEQFF. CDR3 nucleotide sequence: TGTGCCAGCAGCTTGTTTCCGCCGGGAACACCCTTGAAAGGCAATGAGCAGTTCTTC.